Listed here are 27 T cell receptor beta chains from one sample, sequenced in a study of persistence of HIV-infected CD4 T cells. Sequencing used immunoSEQ version 4 in survey mode. The repertoire was sequenced with immunoSEQ multiplex PCR; TCRdb's copy has only in-frame clones and lacks some. The sample yields about 64,000 clones, just under 75% seen once. The antigens of these receptors remain unknown. Cells were stimulated with overlapping HIV-1 Gag 15-mer peptides. CD40L/CD69 double-negative CD45RO-high memory CD4+ T cells were collected. The sequences come from CD4+ T cells sorted from PBMCs after approximately 20-hour stimulation, collected from a patient who received antiretroviral therapy. The receptors come from an adult man with HIV who was CMV-seropositive.

V gene TRBV7-6 combines with J gene TRBJ1-4; D unresolved. The V gene's germline CDR1 is SGHVS and CDR2 FNYEAQ. The length of the CDR3 is 11 residues. V gave up 4 bases and J gave up 7 bases, with 4 bases separating them. This CDR3 is CASSWSEKLFF. The CDR3 DNA follows: TGTGCCAGCAGCTGGAGTGAAAAACTGTTTTTT. The variable domain in full, completed from reference TRBV7-6 and TRBJ1-4, reads GAGVSQSPRYKVTKRGQDVALRCDPISGHVSLYWYRQALGQGPEFLTYFNYEAQQDKSGLPNDRFSAERPEGSISTLTIQRTEQRDSAMYRCASSWSEKLFFGSGTQLSVL.

This clone showed up just once. The chain recombines TRBV6-2 or TRBV6-3 with TRBJ1-1; D is ambiguous. In germline, CDR1 is MNHEY, CDR2 SVGEGT. The CDR3 sequence is 12 residues long. Trimming cost V 2 bases and J 6 bases, with 7 bases left between them. This CDR3 reads CASSYPGSEAFF. The DNA for the CDR3 is TGTGCCAGCAGTTACCCGGGTTCTGAAGCTTTCTTT.

This clone was observed a handful of times. The CDR3 DNA reads TGTGCCATCAGTGCCGGACTAGCGGGGGGGCGCACCGGGGAGCTGTTTTTT. This gives the protein CAISAGLAGGRTGELFF. The chain combines TRBV10-3 with TRBJ2-2, with 15 bases that match TRBD2. There are 17 residues in the CDR3. With 4 bases clipped from V and 4 bases from J, the junction kept 4 bases outside the gene matches. Germline V gives CDR1 ENHRY, CDR2 SYGVKD.

Comments on this clone: The junction and the germline gene differ at one end; a read error may be behind it. The rearrangement links TRBV19 to TRBJ2-1, with 9 bases identical to TRBD1. CDR1 LNHDA and CDR2 SQIVND come from the germline V gene (reference sequence). The length of the CDR3 is 15 residues. DNA for the CDR3: TGTGCCAGTAGTTTCGGGGACAGGGAGCTCGTTCGGTTAGTCTTC. As protein: CASSFGDRELVRLVF.

Worth noting for this clone: Since the CDR3 does not end with the conserved phenylalanine or tryptophan, this likely comes from a read error. Because the CDR3's place on the DNA is in doubt, the DNA is left out and the CDR3 is given as listed by TCRdb. The V gene is TRBV3-1 (or the pseudogene TRBV3-2), the J gene TRBJ1-1. Inclusive of both ends, the CDR3 amounts to 13 amino acids. Germline V CDR1 and CDR2: LGHDT, YNNKEL (reference sequence). CDR3 sequence reads: CASSLRGTAQTRI.

As for this clone: The sample carries other DNA sequences with the same CDR3. The chain couples TRBV3-1 (or the pseudogene TRBV3-2) to TRBJ2-2; TRBD1 matches 8 bases. Per the germline V gene, CDR1 is LGHDT and CDR2 is YNNKEL (reference sequence). V shed 6 bases and J 1 base; nucleotides not matched to a gene: 4. CDR3 length equals 15 residues. CDR3 sequence: CASSLGTGNTGELFF. The DNA of the CDR3 is TGTGCCAGCAGTCTCGGGACAGGGAACACCGGGGAGCTGTTTTTT.

The V call is TRBV2, the J call TRBJ2-3, with 7 bases aligning to TRBD2. Germline trimming cut 7 bases from V and 3 bases from J; bases unmatched to any gene: 7. The CDR3 consists of 14 residues. The germline gives CDR1 SNHLY, CDR2 FYNNEI. CDR3 amino acids: CASNWGGRTDTQYF. DNA of the CDR3: TGTGCCAGCAATTGGGGGGGTAGGACAGATACGCAGTATTTT.

The chain employs TRBV6-6 and TRBJ1-1, with 8 nucleotides matching TRBD1. The junction had 2 bases not matched to a gene; V was cut back by 4 bases and J by 4 bases. Germline V lookup: CDR1 MNHNY, CDR2 SVGAGI (reference sequence). The CDR3 totals 13 residues. CDR3 loop: CASSSQGVTEAFF. CDR3 sequence (DNA): TGTGCCAGCAGTTCACAGGGGGTCACTGAAGCTTTCTTT.

V and J are TRBV28 and TRBJ1-1; TRBD1 is a possible D gene (5 bases). Trimming removed 6 bases at V and 2 bases at J, with 13 bases between. This CDR3 is built from 14 residues. Germline loops: CDR1 MDHEN, CDR2 SYDVKM. The CDR3 here is CASSRQPTNTEAFF. The CDR3 region has the DNA TGTGCCAGCAGCCGACAGCCTACCAACACTGAAGCTTTCTTT. Variable domain in full (rest from reference TRBV28 and TRBJ1-1): DVKVTQSSRYLVKRTGEKVFLECVQDMDHENMFWYRQDPGLGLRLIYFSYDVKMKEKGDIPEGYSVSREKKERFSLILESASTNQTSMYLCASSRQPTNTEAFFGQGTRLTVV.

The chain combines TRBV3-1 (or the pseudogene TRBV3-2) with TRBJ1-5; D might be TRBD1 (6 bases). The CDR3 consists of 15 residues. The V end lost 0 bases, the J end lost 5 bases, and 11 bases lay between the germline ends. Germline V CDR1 and CDR2: LGHDT, YNNKEL (reference sequence). The CDR3 reads CASSQDPTGHQPQHF. CDR3 DNA sequence: TGTGCCAGCAGCCAAGATCCGACAGGCCATCAGCCCCAGCATTTT.

A word on this clone: One end of the junction varies from germline; a read error may be responsible. The CDR3 DNA reads TGTGCCAGCAGCCACGCTTACCTTAGCTCCGTCAACTTC. Encoded protein: CASSHAYLSSVNF. The chain employs TRBV3-1 (or the pseudogene TRBV3-2) and TRBJ2-4; D remains unclear. Germline lookup yields CDR1 LGHDT and CDR2 YNNKEL (reference sequence). This CDR3 region has 13 residues.

The chain carries TRBV4-2 and TRBJ1-1; 7 positions match TRBD1. The CDR3 consists of 15 residues. After removal of 2 bases from V and 0 bases from J, the junction contained 3 bases not matched to a gene. Germline V gene lookup returns CDR1 LGHNA and CDR2 YNFKEQ. CDR3 residues: CASSQPDRMNTEAFF. The CDR3 DNA reads TGTGCCAGCAGCCAACCGGACAGGATGAACACTGAAGCTTTCTTT.

The chain employs TRBV27 and TRBJ2-2; D possibly matches TRBD1 or TRBD2 (5 bases each). The V gene lost 4 bases and the J gene lost 3 bases, with 12 bases spanning the gap. The CDR3 totals 15 residues. The germline CDR1 and CDR2 sequences are MNHEY and SMNVEV (reference sequence). The chain's CDR3 is CASSSAGRDTGELFF. The DNA for the CDR3 is TGTGCCAGCAGTTCGGCAGGGAGAGACACCGGGGAGCTGTTTTTT.

The chain employs TRBV24-1 and TRBJ2-1, with 12 bases identical to TRBD2. Trimming took 5 bases from V and 4 from J; bases not matched to a gene: 5. CDR3 length: 16 residues. Germline loops: CDR1 KGHDR, CDR2 SFDVKD. The CDR3 nucleotides read TGTGCCACCAGTGGCATACTAGCGGGGGGATACAATGAGCAGTTCTTC. Residues: CATSGILAGGYNEQFF.

The J gene is TRBJ1-6, the V gene TRBV19; D remains ambiguous. CDR3 length: 14 amino acids. V shed 9 bases and J shed 6 bases, with 15 bases lying between them. Germline V lookup: CDR1 LNHDA, CDR2 SQIVND (reference sequence). The CDR3 region has the DNA TGTGCCAGCTCAACGGGAGAACGTAATTCACCCCTCCACTTT. This gives the protein CASSTGERNSPLHF. The complete variable domain, with remaining parts taken from reference TRBV19 and TRBJ1-6, reads DGGITQSPKYLFRKEGQNVTLSCEQNLNHDAMYWYRQDPGQGLRLIYYSQIVNDFQKGDIAEGYSVSREKKESFPLTVTSAQKNPTAFYLCASSTGERNSPLHFGNGTRLTVT.

The chain employs TRBV6-5 and TRBJ1-5; D gene unclear. The germline V gene encodes CDR1 MNHEY and CDR2 SVGAGI. V gave up 7 bases and J gave up 7 bases, with 14 bases separating them. CDR3 size: 13 residues. The CDR3 DNA sequence: TGTGCCAGCACCCAAGGATTCTCACAGCCCCAGCATTTT. This sequence encodes CASTQGFSQPQHF.

The sample holds a few counts of this clone. This sequence joins TRBV20-1 and TRBJ1-1; D not certain. Germline CDR1 DFQATT, CDR2 SNEGSKA (reference sequence). Trimming took 3 bases from V and 1 from J, leaving 6 bases between them. The CDR3 is 12 amino acids. CDR3 nucleotides: TGCAGTGCTAGTAATACGAACACTGAAGCTTTCTTT. Its translation: CSASNTNTEAFF.

The chain has TRBV7-7 and TRBJ2-2, with unresolved D. Looked up from germline, CDR1 is SSHAT and CDR2 is FNYEAQ (reference sequence). Trimming took 5 bases from V and 7 from J, leaving 17 bases between them. CDR3 length: 15 residues. The CDR3 spells CASSDATGRSGELFF. The DNA for the CDR3 is TGTGCCAGCAGCGACGCCACCGGACGGAGCGGGGAGCTGTTTTTT.

The chain joins TRBV7-9 to TRBJ1-2; D is possibly TRBD1 (6 bases). Germline CDR1 is SEHNR and CDR2 is FQNEAQ (reference sequence). This CDR3 spans 17 amino acids. V was cut by 5 bases and J by 0 bases, with 19 bases left in between. CDR3 sequence: CASSPNRVQITNYGYTF. The CDR3 coding sequence is TGTGCCAGCAGCCCCAACAGGGTTCAAATCACTAACTATGGCTACACCTTC.

There are a few counts of this clone. The chain joins TRBV19 to TRBJ2-1, with TRBD2 as a possible D gene (6 bases). Germline V gene data show CDR1 as LNHDA and CDR2 as SQIVND (reference sequence). Deletions cut 7 bases from V and 6 bases from J, with 16 bases between. The CDR3 totals 14 residues. The CDR3 DNA reads TGTGCCAGTAATCCCCGGATCGGGAGCAATGAGCAGTTCTTC. As protein: CASNPRIGSNEQFF.

A single count supports this clone. The genes are TRBV3-1 (or the pseudogene TRBV3-2) and TRBJ1-2; D uncertain. V shed 1 base and J shed 8 bases, with 17 bases lying between them. The CDR3 is 15 residues long. CDR1 and CDR2 (germline): LGHDT, YNNKEL (reference sequence). The CDR3 DNA reads as TGTGCCAGCAGCCAAGCCGAGACACCCAGGCGAGGCTACACCTTC. It yields the protein CASSQAETPRRGYTF.

This clone was detected a few times. The V call is TRBV4-2, the J call TRBJ1-2; D not certain. Germline CDR1 is LGHNA and CDR2 is YNFKEQ. This CDR3 contains 15 residues. V was clipped by 0 bases and J by 4 bases, with 12 bases between them. As DNA, the CDR3 is TGTGCCAGCAGCCAAGAGAGAGGTAGAATCTATGGCTACACCTTC. Amino acid sequence: CASSQERGRIYGYTF.

The gene calls are TRBV10-2 and TRBJ2-7, with D tentatively TRBD2 (5 bases). V gave up 2 bases and J gave up 4 bases, with 15 bases separating them. CDR1 WSHSY and CDR2 SAAADI come from the germline V gene. The CDR3 loop spans 15 amino acids. The chain's CDR3 is CASSERIRGQYEQYF. CDR3 DNA sequence: TGCGCCAGCAGTGAGAGAATCCGGGGTCAGTACGAGCAGTACTTC.

The genes are TRBV7-6 and TRBJ1-2; D gene uncertain. V was cut by 5 bases and J by 4 bases, with 17 bases left in between. This CDR3 spans 15 amino acids. Looked up from germline, CDR1 is SGHVS and CDR2 is FNYEAQ. The CDR3, as DNA: TGTGCCAGCAGCCCCCAGGCAGCTGATCCCTATGGCTACACCTTC. This encodes CASSPQAADPYGYTF.

In DNA, the CDR3 is TGTGCCATCAGCGCTACCTTACGGGGGTTGGACACTGAAGCTTTCTTT. Amino acids: CAISATLRGLDTEAFF. This sequence joins TRBV10-3 and TRBJ1-1; D possibly corresponds to TRBD1 (5 bases). Looked up from germline, CDR1 is ENHRY and CDR2 is SYGVKD. The germline V and J ends were trimmed by 6 bases and 3 bases, with 20 bases remaining between them. The CDR3 extends over 16 amino acids.

Here the CDR3 reads CASSIDRNSLTDTEAFF. The CDR3 DNA sequence: TGTGCCAGTAGTATAGATCGGAACTCGCTTACAGACACTGAAGCTTTCTTT. The chain is built from TRBV19 and TRBJ1-1; D is unclear. Germline V gene sequence: CDR1 LNHDA, CDR2 SQIVND (reference sequence). Between the trimmed V and J ends, which lost 0 bases and 3 bases, there was a span of 17 bases. This CDR3 has 17 amino acids.

The chain joins TRBV5-5 to TRBJ1-1; a possible D gene is TRBD1 (5 bases). CDR1 is SGHKS, CDR2 YYEKEE, per germline (reference sequence). Deletions cut 4 bases from V and 5 bases from J, with 12 bases between. The CDR3 has 13 residues. The CDR3 DNA is TGTGCCAGCAGCCGAACGCCAGGGACTGAAGCTTTCTTT. Residues: CASSRTPGTEAFF.